The 2 T cell receptor beta chains given below trace back to one sample, sequenced in a study of post-analysis software for immune sequencing data. General study findings and limits: TRBV5-6, TRBV5-1 and TRBV20-1 belonged to a set of a handful of TRBV segments that were more frequent in patients than controls.

Libraries were made from TCR beta cDNA, and they carried unique molecular identifiers. TCRdb fed the PCR reads into MiXCR, producing one record per CDR3 protein. This sample has 800,000 to 950,000 distinct CDR3 sequences, with roughly half found just once. These TCRs are of unknown antigen specificity. Sample: blood. These receptors came from a girl between 10 and 17 years old with multiple sclerosis.

Only a few counts were recorded for this clonotype. The J gene is TRBJ2-7, the V gene TRBV2; D may be TRBD2 (6 bases). The germline V gene encodes CDR1 SNHLY and CDR2 FYNNEI. The CDR3 runs to 15 residues. Trimming took off 0 bases at V and 2 bases at J, with 11 bases between the two ends. Here the CDR3 DNA reads TGTGCCAGCAGTGAAGCATGGCGGGAAACCTACGAGCAGTACTTC. This gives the protein CASSEAWRETYEQYF. Complete variable domain (other parts from reference TRBV2 and TRBJ2-7): EPEVTQTPSHQVTQMGQEVILRCVPISNHLYFYWYRQILGQKVEFLVSFYNNEISEKSEIFDDQFSVERPDGSNFTLKIRSTKLEDSAMYFCASSEAWRETYEQYFGPGTRLTVT.

The table lists this clonotype with a count of one. V and J are TRBV20-1 and TRBJ2-1; tentative D call: TRBD1 (6 bases). The V gene lost 0 bases and the J gene lost 1 base, with 16 bases spanning the gap. The CDR3 runs to 17 residues. The germline V gene encodes CDR1 DFQATT and CDR2 SNEGSKA (reference sequence). CDR3 in amino acids: CSARDARNRASYNEQFF. The CDR3 nucleotides read TGCAGTGCTAGAGATGCCCGTAACAGGGCATCCTACAATGAGCAGTTCTTC.